This TCR beta chain derives from a study of control samples from healthy donors and cancer patients. Assay: immunoSEQ multiplex PCR; the TCRdb copy retains only in-frame clones and omits some. The table shows around 80,000 clones, with 91% occurring only once. CDR1 and CDR2 (germline): SGHVS, FQNEAQ. This CDR3 spans 12 amino acids. Trimming pared 3 bases from V and 9 bases from J, leaving 6 bases between. This receptor was identified in a man aged 50 to 59 in good health. The sample was blood. The chain employs TRBV7-8 and TRBJ1-6; perhaps TRBD1 as D (5 bases). The CDR3 reads CASSFQGSPLHF. The CDR3 coding sequence is TGTGCCAGCAGCTTTCAGGGTTCACCCCTCCACTTT.